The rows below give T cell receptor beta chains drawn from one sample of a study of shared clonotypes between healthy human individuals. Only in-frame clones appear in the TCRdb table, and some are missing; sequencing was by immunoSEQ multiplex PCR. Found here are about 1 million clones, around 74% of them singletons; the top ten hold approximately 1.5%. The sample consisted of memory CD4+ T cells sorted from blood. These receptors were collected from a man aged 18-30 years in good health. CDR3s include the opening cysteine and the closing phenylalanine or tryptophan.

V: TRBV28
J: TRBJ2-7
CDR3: CASGFYEQYF

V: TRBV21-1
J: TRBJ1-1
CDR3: CASIPSGGPNTEAFF

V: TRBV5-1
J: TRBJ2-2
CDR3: CASSPRTGGPTGELFF

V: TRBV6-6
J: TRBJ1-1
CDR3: CASSYRDTYTEAFF

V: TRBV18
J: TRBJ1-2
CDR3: CASSPLRDSVGYTF

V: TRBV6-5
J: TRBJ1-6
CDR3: CASSLLGARGNSPLHF

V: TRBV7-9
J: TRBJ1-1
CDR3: CASSLGSRDRGAFF

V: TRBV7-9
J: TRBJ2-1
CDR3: CASSLGGGMTYNEQFF

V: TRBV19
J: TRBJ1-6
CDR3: CASSIVGGNSPLHF

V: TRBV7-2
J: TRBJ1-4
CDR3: CASSTQGATNEKLFF

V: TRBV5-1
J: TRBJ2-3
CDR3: CASGLAGGVGDTQYF

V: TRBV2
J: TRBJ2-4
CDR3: CASSEKEGSLFNSQNIQYF

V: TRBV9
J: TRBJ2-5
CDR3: CASSVVPSGGETQYF

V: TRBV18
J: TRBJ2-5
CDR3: CASSSGQRETQYF

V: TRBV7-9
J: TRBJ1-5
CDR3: CASSRAMLEPQHF

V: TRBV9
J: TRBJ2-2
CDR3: CASSVGFRNTGELFF

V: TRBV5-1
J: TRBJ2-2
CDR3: CASSLGVNRDTGELFF

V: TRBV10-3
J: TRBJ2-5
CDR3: CAISERGEQETQYF

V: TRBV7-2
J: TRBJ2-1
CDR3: CASSARRLADNEQFF

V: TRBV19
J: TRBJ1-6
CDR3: CASSIGTTAPRNSPLHF

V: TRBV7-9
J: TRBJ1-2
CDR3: CASSFGPPYGYTF

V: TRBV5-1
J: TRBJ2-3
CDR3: CASSLAYRVEDTQYF

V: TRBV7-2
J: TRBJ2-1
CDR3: CASSATWTSGYNEQFF